Following are 14 T cell receptor beta chains from one sample sequenced in a study of blood T cell repertoires in COVID-19. The repertoire was sequenced with immunoSEQ multiplex PCR; TCRdb's copy has only in-frame clones and lacks some. The sample shows about 250,000 clones, 88% of them seen only once. Sequenced material: peripheral blood. The receptors were sampled from a middle-aged woman who had recovered from COVID-19.

This clone has a handful of counts. V and J are TRBV5-5 and TRBJ1-5; 7 nucleotides line up with TRBD1. There are 17 residues in the CDR3. From germline, CDR1 is SGHKS and CDR2 YYEKEE (reference sequence). The V segment lost 0 bases and the J segment 3 bases; nucleotides outside the gene matches: 9. The CDR3 is CASSLVAGGDFNQPQHF. The CDR3 bases are TGTGCCAGCAGCTTGGTGGCAGGGGGAGACTTCAATCAGCCCCAGCATTTT. The full variable domain, completed using reference TRBV5-5 and TRBJ1-5, is DAGVTQSPTHLIKTRGQQVTLRCSPISGHKSVSWYQQVLGQGPQFIFQYYEKEERGRGNFPDRFSARQFPNYSSELNVNALLLGDSALYLCASSLVAGGDFNQPQHFGDGTRLSIL.

The chain links TRBV19 to TRBJ2-5, with TRBD1 matching 8 bases. The J segment lost 1 base and the V segment lost 6 bases, leaving 1 base of the junction unmatched. Germline-derived CDR1 and CDR2 are LNHDA and SQIVND (reference sequence). The CDR3 runs 13 residues. The CDR3 sequence is CASSTGGQETQYF. The DNA for the CDR3 is TGTGCCAGTAGCACAGGGGGCCAAGAGACCCAGTACTTC.

The chain employs TRBV6-4 and TRBJ1-5, with D unclear. The CDR3 totals 14 residues. Germline CDR1 is MRHNA and CDR2 is SNTAGT. V dropped 0 bases and J dropped 5 bases, with 8 bases sitting between them. CDR3 DNA sequence: TGTGCCAGCAGTGACTCGACTTCCGATCAGCCCCAGCATTTT. Translated: CASSDSTSDQPQHF.

This clone appeared once. The chain employs TRBV4-2 and TRBJ1-1, with 8 bases that match TRBD1. The V gene's germline CDR1 is LGHNA and CDR2 YNFKEQ. V lost 1 base to trimming and J lost 1 base; unmatched junction nucleotides: 2. The CDR3 covers 15 residues. The CDR3 is CASSQATGANTEAFF. The CDR3 coding sequence is TGTGCCAGCAGCCAAGCGACAGGGGCGAACACTGAAGCTTTCTTT.

About this clone itself: Other DNA sequences of this sample code for an identical CDR3. V and J are TRBV9 and TRBJ2-7; 8 nucleotides match TRBD2. V lost 4 bases, J lost 3 bases, and 3 bases stayed unmatched. CDR3 length equals 13 residues. Germline CDR1 is SGDLS and CDR2 is YYNGEE. CDR3 in amino acids: CASSPSGSYEQYF. CDR3 DNA sequence: TGTGCCAGCAGCCCAAGCGGGAGCTACGAGCAGTACTTC.

The chain uses TRBV29-1 and TRBJ2-6; TRBD1 matches at 7 bases. V gave up 6 bases and J gave up 8 bases; unmatched junction bases: 7. In germline, CDR1 is SQVTM, CDR2 ANQGSEA. The CDR3 extends over 13 amino acids. Written as DNA, the CDR3 is TGCAGCGTGACGGACAGGTGGACCAACGTCCTGACTTTC. Its translation: CSVTDRWTNVLTF.

V and J are TRBV14 and TRBJ2-7; 8 bases are shared with TRBD2. The CDR3 is 13 residues long. V lost 4 bases, J lost 6 bases, and 5 bases stayed unmatched. Germline CDR1 SGHDN, CDR2 FVKESK. The CDR3 region has the DNA TGTGCCAGCAGCCCAACCGGGGGGGCCGAGCAGTACTTC. Protein product: CASSPTGGAEQYF.

The chain links TRBV2 to TRBJ2-1, with 13 bases lining up with TRBD2. The J segment lost 9 bases and the V segment lost 9 bases, leaving 8 bases of the junction unmatched. This CDR3 spans 14 amino acids. Germline V gene sequence: CDR1 SNHLY, CDR2 FYNNEI. The CDR3 DNA follows: TGTGCCAGGGACGCACTAGCGGGAGGGCCTGAGCAGTTCTTC. Protein sequence: CARDALAGGPEQFF.

The V call is TRBV6-5, the J call TRBJ2-5; 13 bases map to TRBD2. The J segment lost 5 bases and the V segment lost 7 bases, leaving 7 bases of the junction unmatched. The CDR3 has 15 residues. Per germline, CDR1 MNHEY and CDR2 SVGAGI. The CDR3 sequence: CASKTSGRPGETQYF. DNA of the CDR3: TGTGCCAGCAAGACTAGCGGGAGGCCGGGGGAGACCCAGTACTTC.

This chain uses TRBV3-1 (or the pseudogene TRBV3-2) with TRBJ2-5, with D tentatively TRBD2 (5 bases). Trimming stripped 3 bases from V and 1 base from J, with 12 bases between. The CDR3 extends over 15 amino acids. Germline V gene lookup returns CDR1 LGHDT and CDR2 YNNKEL (reference sequence). The CDR3 nucleotides read TGTGCCAGCAGCCACCCCGGAGGAGGCCAAGAGACCCAGTACTTC. It codes for CASSHPGGGQETQYF.

The J gene is TRBJ1-2, the V gene TRBV29-1; D is possibly TRBD1 (6 bases). The CDR3 consists of 12 residues. Germline assignment: CDR1 SQVTM and CDR2 ANQGSEA. V was cut by 7 bases and J by 3 bases, with 12 bases left in between. Here the CDR3 reads CSGGRADYGYTF. The CDR3, as DNA: TGCAGCGGGGGGCGGGCCGACTATGGCTACACCTTC.

The rearrangement joins TRBV7-9 to TRBJ1-5, with D uncertain. The CDR3 loop spans 14 amino acids. The germline gives CDR1 SEHNR, CDR2 FQNEAQ (reference sequence). V dropped 4 bases and J dropped 4 bases, with 11 bases sitting between them. CDR3 region: CASSSSLRNQPQHF. CDR3 sequence (DNA): TGTGCCAGCAGCTCTAGCCTGAGGAATCAGCCCCAGCATTTT. Using reference TRBV7-9 and TRBJ1-5 for the parts outside the CDR3, the full variable domain is DTGVSQNPRHKITKRGQNVTFRCDPISEHNRLYWYRQTLGQGPEFLTYFQNEAQLEKSRLLSDRFSAERPKGSFSTLEIQRTEQGDSAMYLCASSSSLRNQPQHFGDGTRLSIL.

The chain has TRBV7-9 and TRBJ1-2, with D tentatively TRBD1 (6 bases). Looked up from germline, CDR1 is SEHNR and CDR2 is FQNEAQ (reference sequence). Trimming took 5 bases from V and 3 from J, leaving 16 bases between them. This CDR3 is built from 15 residues. The CDR3 DNA sequence: TGTGCCAGCAGCCCCACCCGGGGGGGGCACTATGGCTACACCTTC. Protein sequence: CASSPTRGGHYGYTF.

The J gene is TRBJ2-1, the V gene TRBV7-2; D is possibly TRBD2 (6 bases). V lost 10 bases and J lost 8, with 21 bases in between. Germline CDR1 is SGHTA and CDR2 is FQGNSA. This CDR3 has 14 residues. The DNA for the CDR3 is TGTGCCACCCAGCTTTCCCACCTAGCGTATGAGCAGTTCTTC. Protein: CATQLSHLAYEQFF.